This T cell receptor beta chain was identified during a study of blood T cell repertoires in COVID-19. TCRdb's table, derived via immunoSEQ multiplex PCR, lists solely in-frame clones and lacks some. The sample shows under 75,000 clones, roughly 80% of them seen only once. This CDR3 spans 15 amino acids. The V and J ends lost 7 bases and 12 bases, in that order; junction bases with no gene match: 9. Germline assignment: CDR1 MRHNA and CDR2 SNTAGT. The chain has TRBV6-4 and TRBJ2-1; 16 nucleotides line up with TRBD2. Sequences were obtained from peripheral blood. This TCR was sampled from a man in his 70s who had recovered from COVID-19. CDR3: CASKSGTSGGAPQFF. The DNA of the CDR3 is TGTGCCAGCAAGTCCGGGACTAGCGGGGGGGCCCCGCAGTTCTTC.